Below, 26 T cell receptor beta chains from the same sample are listed, as sequenced in a study of cytomegalovirus exposure and HLA in healthy donors. PCR employed 60 Vbeta and 13 Jbeta primers. Profiled with immunoSEQ multiplex PCR; TCRdb holds only in-frame clones, not every one. This table holds 110,000 to 150,000 clones, roughly three quarters found once. The sequencing input was PBMCs. All receptors derive from a woman in her 40s in good health and CMV-seronegative.

The chain links TRBV7-9 to TRBJ1-1; D gene unclear. The CDR3 has 18 residues. V was cut by 1 base and J by 1 base, with 19 bases left in between. CDR1 and CDR2 from the germline V gene are SEHNR and FQNEAQ (reference sequence). CDR3 residues: CASSLEWFDGRTNTEAFF. The DNA for the CDR3 is TGTGCCAGCAGCTTAGAATGGTTCGATGGCAGAACGAACACTGAAGCTTTCTTT.

The chain combines TRBV7-9 with TRBJ2-1, with 9 bases fitting TRBD2. The CDR3 loop spans 16 amino acids. Germline V gene sequence: CDR1 SEHNR, CDR2 FQNEAQ (reference sequence). V lost 4 bases to trimming and J lost 0 bases; unmatched junction nucleotides: 4. The CDR3 nucleotides are TGTGCCAGCAGCTCCCCAGCGGGAGGCTCCTACAATGAGCAGTTCTTC. Its protein product is CASSSPAGGSYNEQFF.

Many counts were recorded for this clone. The V gene is TRBV2, the J gene TRBJ1-5; TRBD1 might be the D (6 bases). This CDR3 has 15 amino acids. Trimming took off 4 bases at V and 7 bases at J, with 17 bases between the two ends. Germline assignment: CDR1 SNHLY and CDR2 FYNNEI. The CDR3 DNA follows: TGTGCCAGCAGTGTAGTCAGGGGAACAGGACAGCCCCAGCATTTT. It codes for CASSVVRGTGQPQHF.

In regard to this clone: One junction end does not reproduce the germline sequence, and a read error may be involved. The sample has other DNA sequences that encode this CDR3 too. The chain employs TRBV11-2 and TRBJ2-7, with D possibly TRBD2 on 5 matching bases. This CDR3 comprises 15 residues. The germline gives CDR1 SGHAT, CDR2 FQNNGV. The CDR3 DNA reads TGTGCCAGCAGCCTAGTCAGCGGATCCTTCCGCGAGCAATACTTC. Translated, it gives CASSLVSGSFREQYF.

V is TRBV11-2 and J is TRBJ2-7; 9 positions agree with TRBD1. The V gene's germline CDR1 is SGHAT and CDR2 FQNNGV. The CDR3 consists of 17 residues. V lost 3 bases and J lost 2; bases outside the gene matches: 11. As DNA, the CDR3 is TGTGCCAGCAGCTTCAACCTAGGGACAGGGACCACCTACGAGCAGTACTTC. This encodes CASSFNLGTGTTYEQYF.

The gene calls are TRBV27 and TRBJ2-1, with TRBD2 matching over 7 bases. CDR3 size: 14 residues. V shed 5 bases and J 5 bases; nucleotides not matched to a gene: 6. CDR1 and CDR2 from the germline V gene are MNHEY and SMNVEV (reference sequence). In DNA, the CDR3 is TGTGCCAGCAGTAAGACTAGCAGTGACAATGAGCAGTTCTTC. As protein: CASSKTSSDNEQFF.

The chain carries TRBV6-1 and TRBJ2-1; a possible D gene is TRBD2 (6 bases). With 3 bases removed from V and 4 bases from J, the gap between germline ends came to 10 bases. CDR1 and CDR2 from the germline V gene are MNHNS and SASEGT. This CDR3 has 14 residues. This CDR3 reads CASSEWGDYNEQFF. The CDR3 region has the DNA TGTGCCAGCAGTGAGTGGGGGGATTACAATGAGCAGTTCTTC.

This chain joins TRBV2 and TRBJ1-2; D remains unclear. This CDR3 is 16 amino acids long. Germline CDR1 reads SNHLY; CDR2 reads FYNNEI. Trimming cost V 1 base and J 6 bases, with 18 bases left between them. The CDR3, as DNA: TGTGCCAGCAGTGAAGGCTCCACGCCAGGATCTGATGGCTACACCTTC. This codes for CASSEGSTPGSDGYTF. Based on the CDR3 plus reference TRBV2 and TRBJ1-2, the full variable domain is EPEVTQTPSHQVTQMGQEVILRCVPISNHLYFYWYRQILGQKVEFLVSFYNNEISEKSEIFDDQFSVERPDGSNFTLKIRSTKLEDSAMYFCASSEGSTPGSDGYTFGSGTRLTVV.

This chain joins TRBV7-9 and TRBJ1-2, with a weak D call TRBD1 (6 bases). CDR1 and CDR2 from the germline V gene are SEHNR and FQNEAQ (reference sequence). The CDR3 totals 12 residues. Trimming removed 3 bases from V and 5 bases from J, with 7 bases in between. CDR3 residues: CASSFTGYGYTF. In DNA, the CDR3 is TGTGCCAGCAGCTTTACAGGGTATGGCTACACCTTC.

The V call is TRBV5-1, the J call TRBJ1-3; TRBD1 might be the D (6 bases). The ends were cut back, 1 base at V and 0 bases at J, with 11 bases in the middle. The CDR3 contains 16 residues. CDR1 and CDR2 (germline): SGHRS, YFSETQ. CDR3 amino acids: CASSLMPGVSGNTIYF. The CDR3 nucleotides are TGCGCCAGCAGCTTGATGCCAGGGGTCTCTGGAAACACCATATATTTT.

Regarding this clone: A read error may account for a junction end that differs from germline. The sample contains more than one DNA sequence encoding this CDR3. The chain employs TRBV10-3 and TRBJ1-5, with TRBD1 matching over 9 bases. CDR1 is ENHRY, CDR2 SYGVKD, per germline. The CDR3 extends over 17 amino acids. In DNA form, the CDR3 reads TGCGCCATCAGTGAGTCCTTACAGGGGGCGAGCAATCAGCCCCAGCATTTT. Translating it yields CAISESLQGASNQPQHF.

This clone was counted a few times. The CDR3 here is CASSLSGQGRNQPQHF. For the CDR3, the DNA is TGTGCCAGCAGCTTATCGGGACAGGGACGCAATCAGCCCCAGCATTTT. The V gene is TRBV7-9, the J gene TRBJ1-5; 9 nucleotides agree with TRBD1. This CDR3 has 16 residues. Germline CDR1 is SEHNR and CDR2 is FQNEAQ (reference sequence). J gave up 2 bases and V 2 bases, and 4 bases lay outside the gene matches.

The V call is TRBV28, the J call TRBJ1-2; possibly TRBD1 for D (6 bases). V lost 5 bases, J lost 7 bases, and 11 bases lay in between. This CDR3 contains 12 residues. CDR1 and CDR2 (germline): MDHEN, SYDVKM. The CDR3 is CASSIQGPGYTF. The CDR3 DNA reads as TGTGCCAGCAGTATACAGGGACCTGGCTACACCTTC.

The chain uses TRBV27 and TRBJ2-1, with TRBD2 matching over 7 bases. This CDR3 spans 16 amino acids. Germline values: CDR1 MNHEY, CDR2 SMNVEV (reference sequence). V dropped 5 bases and J dropped 0; count of bases not matched to a gene: 7. This chain's CDR3 is CASSPSSGHSYNEQFF. The CDR3 coding sequence is TGTGCCAGCAGTCCCTCTAGCGGTCACTCCTACAATGAGCAGTTCTTC.

For this clone: An end of the junction does not agree with germline; a read error may underlie this. This sequence joins TRBV7-9 and TRBJ1-1; D possibly corresponds to TRBD1 (6 bases). The CDR3 loop spans 15 amino acids. The germline V gene encodes CDR1 SEHNR and CDR2 FQNEAQ (reference sequence). DNA of the CDR3: TGTTCCAGCAGACTCCACAGGGCCGAAGATGGGGAAGCTTTCTTT. Amino acids: CSSRLHRAEDGEAFF.

The genes are TRBV25-1 and TRBJ2-1; TRBD1 is a possible D gene (6 bases). In germline, CDR1 is MGHDK, CDR2 SYGVNS. This CDR3 contains 16 residues. Trimming shortened V by 1 base and J by 12 bases, and 22 bases separated the two germline ends. The CDR3 loop reads CASSESSVTGTYGQFF. The CDR3 DNA follows: TGTGCCAGCAGTGAATCCTCAGTAACAGGGACGTATGGGCAGTTCTTC. Looking up the rest from reference TRBV25-1 and TRBJ2-1 gives the full variable domain: EADIYQTPRYLVIGTGKKITLECSQTMGHDKMYWYQQDPGMELHLIHYSYGVNSTEKGDLSSESTVSRIRTEHFPLTLESARPSHTSQYLCASSESSVTGTYGQFFGPGTRLTVL.

The chain combines TRBV11-2 with TRBJ1-2; the D is unclear. V dropped 1 base and J dropped 2 bases, with 17 bases sitting between them. Germline loops: CDR1 SGHAT, CDR2 FQNNGV. This CDR3 is 17 amino acids long. Written as DNA, the CDR3 is TGTGCCAGCAGCTTAGGGGTCGGCGGCCTGGCGAACTATGGCTACACCTTC. This translates into CASSLGVGGLANYGYTF.

In the case of this clone: One end of the junction does not line up with germline, which may come from a read error. The rearrangement uses TRBV4-1 and TRBJ1-6; 7 bases align to TRBD1. The CDR3 contains 17 residues. Germline CDR1 reads MGHRA; CDR2 reads YSYEKL. The CDR3 DNA sequence: TGCGCCAGCGGCCAAGATGGGTGGAGAGGGGGCAAGTCACCCCTCCACTTT. Translated, it gives CASGQDGWRGGKSPLHF.

The CDR3 here is CASGLVSAGVGTEAFF. The CDR3 DNA follows: TGTGCTAGTGGTTTGGTTTCCGCAGGGGTGGGCACTGAAGCTTTCTTT. This chain connects TRBV12-5 to TRBJ1-1; maybe TRBD1 (6 bases). The CDR3 runs 16 residues. V lost 0 bases to trimming and J lost 4 bases, with 15 bases between them. The germline gives CDR1 LGHNT, CDR2 FRNRAP.

The gene calls are TRBV11-2 and TRBJ1-1, with D perhaps matching TRBD1 (6 bases). CDR1 and CDR2 (germline): SGHAT, FQNNGV. This CDR3 spans 15 amino acids. Trimming stripped 4 bases from V and 3 bases from J, with 15 bases between. The CDR3 coding sequence is TGTGCCAGCAGCTCCTCAGGGGCAGGGGACACTGAAGCTTTCTTT. Translation gives CASSSSGAGDTEAFF.

The chain combines TRBV14 with TRBJ2-7; D may be TRBD1 (6 bases). V gave up 6 bases and J gave up 6 bases, with 18 bases separating them. This CDR3 has 14 amino acids. Germline V gene data show CDR1 as SGHDN and CDR2 as FVKESK. CDR3 sequence reads: CASRPRTVPSEQYF. CDR3 coding DNA: TGTGCCAGCAGGCCCAGGACAGTACCTTCCGAGCAGTACTTC. Full variable domain (remainder filled in from reference TRBV14 and TRBJ2-7): EAGVTQFPSHSVIEKGQTVTLRCDPISGHDNLYWYRRVMGKEIKFLLHFVKESKQDESGMPNNRFLAERTGGTYSTLKVQPAELEDSGVYFCASRPRTVPSEQYFGPGTRLTVT.

The J gene is TRBJ1-5, the V gene TRBV4-1; tentative D call: TRBD1 (6 bases). V was pared by 1 base and J by 4 bases, with 11 bases between. Germline assignment: CDR1 MGHRA and CDR2 YSYEKL. The length of the CDR3 is 15 residues. The CDR3 coding sequence is TGCGCCAGCAGCCAAGGGACAGACCTTAATCAGCCCCAGCATTTT. Translation gives CASSQGTDLNQPQHF.

The rearrangement uses TRBV19 and TRBJ2-1; TRBD2 agrees at 13 bases. This CDR3 is built from 15 residues. Germline-derived CDR1 and CDR2 are LNHDA and SQIVND (reference sequence). With 9 bases clipped from V and 2 bases from J, the junction kept 4 bases outside the gene matches. CDR3 in amino acids: CARKGTSGAYNEQFF. DNA of the CDR3: TGTGCCAGGAAAGGGACTAGCGGGGCCTACAATGAGCAGTTCTTC. Complete variable domain (other parts from reference TRBV19 and TRBJ2-1): DGGITQSPKYLFRKEGQNVTLSCEQNLNHDAMYWYRQDPGQGLRLIYYSQIVNDFQKGDIAEGYSVSREKKESFPLTVTSAQKNPTAFYLCARKGTSGAYNEQFFGPGTRLTVL.

The CDR3 loop reads CASSDLLAGFVYEQYF. CDR3 DNA sequence: TGTGCCAGCAGCGACTTACTAGCGGGGTTCGTCTACGAGCAGTACTTC. This rearrangement joins TRBV7-9 to TRBJ2-7; 10 bases are shared with TRBD2. The CDR3 has 16 amino acids. After removal of 5 bases from V and 3 bases from J, the junction contained 10 bases not matched to a gene. Germline V CDR1 and CDR2: SEHNR, FQNEAQ (reference sequence).

V and J are TRBV29-1 and TRBJ2-1; D unresolved. Per germline, CDR1 SQVTM and CDR2 ANQGSEA. The CDR3 spans 13 residues. The ends were cut back, 3 bases at V and 5 bases at J, with 11 bases in the middle. For the CDR3, the DNA is TGCAGCGTTGAGTGGCAGGCTGACAATGAGCAGTTCTTC. This gives the protein CSVEWQADNEQFF.

The rearrangement links TRBV6-4 to TRBJ2-1; 10 nucleotides line up with TRBD2. The CDR3 extends over 15 amino acids. CDR1 is MRHNA and CDR2 is SNTAGT in the germline V gene. The V and J ends lost 5 bases and 5 bases, in that order; junction bases with no gene match: 6. CDR3 amino acids: CASSPGTSAHNEQFF. The CDR3, as DNA: TGTGCCAGCAGTCCCGGGACTAGCGCCCACAATGAGCAGTTCTTC.